This is a list of T cell receptor beta chains from one sample in a study of T-cell reconstitution after alpha-beta-depleted transplantation in children. One entry per CDR3 protein results from TCRdb running MiXCR on the PCR reads. This repertoire shows about 610,000 distinct CDR3 sequences, roughly a quarter found once; its top ten account for under 45%. The material sequenced was PBMCs, taken before TCRalphabeta/CD19-depleted stem cell transplant. These receptors originate from a boy younger than two with Wiskott-Aldrich syndrome, due to receive a stem cell transplant. CDR3s include the opening cysteine and the closing phenylalanine or tryptophan. D genes are given only for firm matches. Size tells how often a clone was seen (once, few, many) or the class of an expanded clone, and some rows leave it out.

TRBJ1-2	TRBV7-2	NA	NA	CASSLLAYGYTF	TGTGCCAGCAGCTTACTAGCCTATGGCTACACCTTC
TRBJ2-1	TRBV20-1	TRBD2	few	CSARRDYNNEQFF	TGCAGTGCTAGAAGGGACTACAACAATGAGCAGTTCTTC
TRBJ1-5	TRBV12-3/TRBV12-4	TRBD1	NA	CASTRTGGLGQPQHF	TGTGCCAGCACACGGACAGGGGGCTTGGGTCAGCCCCAGCATTTT
TRBJ2-2	TRBV9	NA	NA	CASSVWENTGELFF	TGTGCCAGCAGCGTCTGGGAGAACACCGGGGAGCTGTTTTTT
TRBJ2-7	TRBV5-5	NA	NA	CASSFSGLGRAVEQYF	TGTGCCAGCAGCTTCTCGGGTCTGGGCAGGGCGGTCGAGCAGTACTTC
TRBJ2-7	TRBV5-1	NA	many	CASSSGPDTYEQYF	TGCGCCAGCAGCTCGGGACCCGATACCTACGAGCAGTACTTC
TRBJ1-6	TRBV11-2	NA	few	CASSLGLGVSYNSPLHF	TGTGCCAGCAGCTTAGGTCTGGGGGTGTCCTATAATTCACCCCTCCACTTT
TRBJ2-1	TRBV20-1	TRBD2	NA	CSARELAASSYNEQFF	TGCAGTGCTAGAGAACTAGCGGCCTCCTCCTACAATGAGCAGTTCTTC
TRBJ2-1	TRBV3-1	NA	NA	CASSQGHGNEQFF	TGTGCCAGCAGCCAGGGGCACGGGAATGAGCAGTTCTTC
TRBJ2-2	TRBV20-1	NA	NA	CSAREWRGTGELFF	TGCAGTGCTAGAGAATGGCGGGGCACCGGGGAGCTGTTTTTT
TRBJ1-1	TRBV29-1	TRBD1	NA	CSADRGRLGTGWNTEAFF	TGCAGCGCGGACAGGGGGCGTTTGGGGACAGGGTGGAACACTGAAGCTTTCTTT
TRBJ1-1	TRBV5-1	NA	NA	CASSSDRISTEAFF	TGCGCCAGCAGCTCGGACAGAATCTCCACTGAAGCTTTCTTT
TRBJ2-5	TRBV20-1	TRBD1	NA	CSATGTGGETQYF	TGCAGTGCCACCGGGACAGGGGGAGAGACCCAGTACTTC
TRBJ2-7	TRBV18	NA	few	CASSPLTNGYEQYF	TGTGCCAGCTCACCTTTAACTAACGGGTACGAGCAGTACTTC